This TCR beta chain is drawn from a study of regulatory T cells in long-lasting Graves disease. Sequencing libraries for TCR beta were prepared with iRepertoire HTBI primers and Arm-PCR of CDR3 regions. TCRdb re-called the multiplex PCR reads through MiXCR, storing one row per CDR3 protein. Counted here are hundreds of thousands of distinct CDR3 sequences, 12% occurring once; the ten biggest clones make up roughly 8.2%. The CDR3 covers 16 residues. Germline CDR1 reads KGHDR; CDR2 reads SFDVKD. This clonotype was found a few times. Its specificity is unknown. One junction end does not reproduce the germline sequence, and a read error may be involved. The time point is: newly diagnosed GD, antithyroid drugs for less than 3 months. Making the TCR library involved RNA that had been extracted from PBMCs. Regarding the study as a whole: Persistent Graves' disease cases displayed lower TCR diversity than newly diagnosed ones.

In addition, the sample was reused for a study of T cells in Graves' hyperthyroidism and ophthalmopathy. According to that study: With the HTBI primer set, the TCR CDR3 went through a first round of RT-PCR. Separating ophthalmopathy from stable hyperthyroidism was achieved by a 13 V-J model. Prediction of ophthalmopathy progression came a median approximately 6.5 months pre-onset.

The receptor's source is a woman in her twenties or thirties with Graves disease. Sequences were derived from peripheral blood mononuclear cells (PBMCs), sampled at new diagnosis, from a patient treated with antithyroid drugs. The chain is built from TRBV24-1 and TRBJ2-1; 13 bases line up with TRBD2. The CDR3 protein is CATSDRTSGSYDEQFF. CDR3 coding DNA: TGTGCCACCAGTGACCGGACTAGCGGGAGCTACGATGAGCAGTTCTTC.